The 10 T cell receptor beta chains reported below all come from one sample, sequenced in a study of T cell repertoires in cytomegalovirus infection. TCRdb re-called the reads through MiXCR, storing one row per CDR3 protein. The table shows some 480,000 distinct CDR3 sequences, with roughly 34% occurring only once. No cognate antigen is known for these TCRs. The input for sequencing was cultured PBMCs, taken from culture after CMV antigen stimulation. The source is a human donor in good health (CMV status not recorded). Some clones in this sample may be carry-over from other donors' samples.

The CDR3, as DNA: TGTGCCAGCAGCCGCCGGGGGGCGGGAACTGAAGCTTTCTTT. Its translation is CASSRRGAGTEAFF. The chain is built from TRBV5-6 and TRBJ1-1; the D gene is possibly TRBD1 (6 bases). Trimming pared 4 bases from V and 5 bases from J, leaving 15 bases between. CDR1 SGHDT and CDR2 YYEEEE come from the germline V gene. The CDR3 is 14 residues long.

V gene TRBV7-9 combines with J gene TRBJ1-2, with D maybe TRBD1 (5 bases). The CDR3 spans 14 residues. Trimming stripped 5 bases from V and 5 bases from J, with 15 bases between. Germline V CDR1 and CDR2: SEHNR, FQNEAQ (reference sequence). The CDR3 DNA sequence: TGTGCCAGCAGCCCCAGGGCAATCTCTTATGGCTACACCTTC. This sequence encodes CASSPRAISYGYTF.

This sequence joins TRBV6-5 and TRBJ1-1; possibly TRBD1 for D (6 bases). Germline CDR1 MNHEY, CDR2 SVGAGI. The CDR3 length is 14 residues. The V gene lost 5 bases and the J gene lost 3 bases, with 13 bases spanning the gap. This chain's CDR3 is CASSQQGVDTEAFF. The CDR3, as DNA: TGTGCCAGCAGTCAACAGGGAGTGGACACTGAAGCTTTCTTT.

The rearrangement links TRBV7-2 to TRBJ2-1, with D perhaps TRBD2 (5 bases). Per the germline V gene, CDR1 is SGHTA and CDR2 is FQGNSA. The CDR3 sequence is 15 residues long. With 3 bases removed from V and 1 base from J, the gap between germline ends came to 10 bases. CDR3 loop: CASSFSGVSYNEQFF. The CDR3 DNA is TGTGCCAGCAGCTTCTCCGGGGTTTCCTACAATGAGCAGTTCTTC. Supplemented by reference TRBV7-2 and TRBJ2-1, the full variable domain reads GAGVSQSPSNKVTEKGKDVELRCDPISGHTALYWYRQSLGQGLEFLIYFQGNSAPDKSGLPSDRFSAERTGGSVSTLTIQRTQQEDSAVYLCASSFSGVSYNEQFFGPGTRLTVL.

In the case of this clonotype: A much larger clone lies a single base off, so this may be a read error. The V gene is TRBV12-3 or TRBV12-4, the J gene TRBJ1-6; D ambiguous. This CDR3 has 15 amino acids. CDR3 sequence (DNA): TGTGCCAGCAGTTTATCGGCAGCCGGTAATTCACCCCTCCTCTTT. Residues: CASSLSAAGNSPLLF.

This chain links TRBV18 with TRBJ1-2; possible D gene TRBD1, 5 bases. Per the germline V gene, CDR1 is KGHSH and CDR2 is LQKENI. Trimming removed 0 bases at V and 4 bases at J, with 15 bases between. The CDR3 has 16 residues. The CDR3 nucleotides are TGTGCCAGCTCACCACCAACGGGGCCCCCTGGCTATGGCTACACCTTC. This gives the protein CASSPPTGPPGYGYTF. Together with reference TRBV18 and TRBJ1-2, the CDR3 gives the full variable domain: NAGVMQNPRHLVRRRGQEARLRCSPMKGHSHVYWYRQLPEEGLKFMVYLQKENIIDESGMPKERFSAEFPKEGPSILRIQQVVRGDSAAYFCASSPPTGPPGYGYTFGSGTRLTVV.

This clonotype was observed a handful of times. The V gene is TRBV11-2, the J gene TRBJ2-2; D uncertain. V lost 0 bases, J lost 8 bases, and 7 bases lay in between. The CDR3 covers 13 residues. Germline V gene lookup returns CDR1 SGHAT and CDR2 FQNNGV. Written as DNA, the CDR3 is TGTGCCAGCAGCTTAGAACCCCCAGGGGAGCTGTTTTTT. Residues: CASSLEPPGELFF.

This clonotype has more than one count but fewer than ten. The chain uses TRBV6-6 and TRBJ1-2; D not certain. Germline CDR1 MNHNY, CDR2 SVGAGI (reference sequence). The CDR3 extends over 15 amino acids. The V gene lost 4 bases and the J gene lost 6 bases, with 18 bases spanning the gap. The CDR3 DNA sequence: TGTGCCAGCAGTTTAACGGGCCTACGAGCTAATGGCTACACCTTC. The encoded protein is CASSLTGLRANGYTF.

V usage is TRBV6-2 or TRBV6-3 and J usage is TRBJ2-1; possible D gene TRBD2, 6 bases. CDR3 length equals 18 residues. Trimming removed 0 bases at V and 1 base at J, with 16 bases between. CDR1 MNHEY and CDR2 SVGEGT come from the germline V gene. CDR3 region: CASSYSKLRERSYNEQFF. CDR3 in DNA: TGTGCCAGCAGTTACTCTAAACTACGGGAGCGATCCTACAATGAGCAGTTCTTC.

This chain uses TRBV28 with TRBJ2-7; D is ambiguous. This CDR3 has 13 residues. Between the trimmed V and J ends, which lost 7 bases and 4 bases, there was a span of 14 bases. Germline V gene data show CDR1 as MDHEN and CDR2 as SYDVKM. The CDR3 here is CASTKGPLYEQYF. CDR3 bases: TGTGCCAGCACAAAGGGCCCTCTGTACGAGCAGTACTTC.